This T cell receptor (beta chain) was identified during a study of T cell repertoires in ileal Crohn's disease (dated by TCRdb to between 2018 and 2021). For the wider study: Median disease duration was about eight years, and around a third of patients were identified as active smokers at the time of surgery. A total of some 150 mucosal samples from approximately 57 patients were sequenced, collected from several sites on the surgical specimen and at postoperative endoscopy. Roughly half of the patients were given postoperative therapy, with around 11 receiving thiopurines and under 20 receiving anti-TNF agents. Every patient underwent surgery because of a complication, which was stricturing disease in around 60% of cases and penetrating disease in approximately 40%. TCR repertoire analysis was done in about 59 Crohn's disease patients from a prospective multicentre cohort. A Rutgeerts score higher than i0 was the definition used for endoscopic postoperative recurrence. M6 samples were neoterminal ileum biopsies taken at postoperative colonoscopy. The study ran alongside a multicentre cohort designed to identify predictors of early endoscopic recurrence after ileocolonic resection. What the work shows at the level of the full study, not this receptor alone: Within the first year after surgery, the timing of postoperative endoscopy varied, and the median delay was about seven months. More high-frequency clones were carried by sorted CD8 T cells than by CD4 T cells, suggesting that mucosal expansions were mainly CD8. Endoscopic recurrence was found to be associated with higher high-frequency clone percentages at surgery, and recurrence was observed in all patients with clonality above 26.8% (18/57). Only a subgroup of patients, of unstated size, had mucosal CD4 and CD8 T cells sorted and sequenced. Compared with non-smokers, patients who were active smokers at surgery showed a significantly higher proportion of clonal expansions (approximately 28% vs 17%, p=0.02).

The time point label on this specimen signifies: neoterminal ileum biopsy at postoperative endoscopy, about 6 months after surgery. Eligible patients were adults with ileal or ileocolonic Crohn's disease who had an indication for ileocolonic resection. Whole ileal mucosal biopsies were stored frozen at -80°C before DNA extraction. A TRizol-based method was used to extract genomic DNA from the frozen whole biopsies, and the DNA was quantified with a NanoDrop 2000 spectrophotometer. About 500 nanograms of biopsy DNA per sample were submitted for commercial TCRB immunosequencing. Adaptive Biotechnology amplified CDR3 regions from genomic DNA with a two-step multiplex PCR that controlled for amplification bias. In the first PCR, primers covered every V and J gene segment, and in the second PCR, barcodes and Illumina adapters were added. An Illumina instrument was used to sequence the CDR3 libraries. In the original analysis: The analysis used both the pipelines supplied by the vendor and custom analysis of the raw data in R/Bioconductor with R version 3.3.0. Clonality, ranging from 0 to 1, was calculated as the inverse of the normalised Shannon entropy of all productive clones. High-frequency clones were defined as the share of the repertoire taken up by the top 100 clones, keeping only clones that passed a 95% confidence test. Repertoire diversity was measured with the Simpson index, and overlap between samples was measured with the Morisita-Horn index. Drawn from immuneACCESS, this table holds only the in-frame rearrangements with V and J called that TCRdb kept. Clones are partly lost; checked studies trace under half to an unresolved V gene and leave the rest unexplained. V, J and clone size are taken as reported in that table, and D and trimming were inferred from the DNA itself. For this sample the table gives fewer than 12,000 clones, of which around 80% were detected only once. The ten largest clones capture over 12% of the sample.

Counted from cysteine to phenylalanine, this CDR3 has 14 amino acids. The sequence is cut down to CDR3 DNA, 42 bases in frame from base 1. Sequences SEHNR (CDR1) and FQNEAQ (CDR2) are obtained from the germline V gene (reference sequence). Between the V and J ends, shortened by 1 base and 5 bases respectively, the junction contains 12 bases. This clone appeared a few times. There is no known antigen for this receptor. The sample holds no much larger clone one base away, and base qualities are not on file. The sample consisted of ileal tissue. This TCR derives from an adult with Crohn's disease. The chain joins TRBV7-9 to TRBJ2-7; TRBD1 could be the D gene, as 5 bases match. The CDR3 loop reads CASSLDAGIHEQYF. The DNA sequence reads TGTGCCAGCAGCTTAGACGCAGGGATTCACGAGCAGTACTTC.